This T cell receptor beta chain was recorded in a study of post-analysis software for immune sequencing data. Remarks on this clonotype: Antigen unknown. The junction differs from germline at one of its ends, possibly a read error.

Tagging with unique molecular identifiers was a feature of the TCR beta cDNA libraries. Each CDR3 protein gets one entry after TCRdb re-called the PCR reads with MiXCR. The sample contains about 200,000 distinct CDR3 sequences, over 25% of which appear only once. The CDR3 covers 13 residues. Looked up from germline, CDR1 is DFQATT and CDR2 is SNEGSKA (reference sequence). Regarding the study as a whole: Roughly 5 TRBV segments, TRBV5-6, TRBV5-1 and TRBV20-1 among them, were found more frequent in patients than controls. Significantly lower normalized Chao1 diversity was found in patients with multiple sclerosis relative to controls.

J is TRBJ2-1 and V is TRBV20-1, with 8 positions matching TRBD1. What was sequenced was blood. The sequence was collected from a girl under 18 with multiple sclerosis. The CDR3 DNA is TGCAGTGCTAGAAGGGGACAGGACAATGGGCAGTTCTTC. Its translation: CSARRGQDNGQFF.